What follows are 28 T cell receptor beta chains derived from one specimen sequenced in a study of T cells in Graves' hyperthyroidism and ophthalmopathy. Amplification of TCR beta CDR3 regions was performed using RNA transcripts as template. RT-PCR in the first round (using the HTBI primer set) targeted the TCR CDR3. TCRdb processed the multiplex PCR reads anew with MiXCR; each CDR3 protein has one entry. The data hold about 400,000 distinct CDR3 sequences, with approximately 15% observed a single time. The specimen was blood. The receptors derive from a woman between 18 and 29 years old with Graves' hyperthyroidism.

In this sample, this clonotype turned up many times. The gene calls are TRBV7-8 and TRBJ1-4; D call uncertain. Trimming pared 1 base from V and 8 bases from J, leaving 14 bases between. The CDR3 totals 15 residues. Germline lookup yields CDR1 SGHVS and CDR2 FQNEAQ. This CDR3 is CASSLVLGVREKLFF. For the CDR3, the DNA is TGTGCCAGCAGCTTAGTCCTGGGAGTTCGCGAAAAACTGTTTTTT.

This clonotype came up many times. The chain combines TRBV12-3 or TRBV12-4 with TRBJ2-7; 16 nucleotides align to TRBD2. J was trimmed by 2 bases and V by 6 bases; bases with no gene match: 10. The CDR3 contains 18 residues. The CDR3 spells CASRASTGTSGRAYEQYF. The CDR3 region has the DNA TGTGCCAGCAGAGCAAGTACCGGGACTAGCGGGAGGGCCTACGAGCAGTACTTC.

A word on this clonotype: A clone one base away is much larger, so this may be a read error. This sequence joins TRBV20-1 and TRBJ1-2; D is unclear. The CDR3 is made up of 12 amino acids. Per the germline V gene, CDR1 is DFQATT and CDR2 is SNEGSKA (reference sequence). V gave up 3 bases and J gave up 3 bases, with 8 bases separating them. For the CDR3, the DNA is TGCAGTGCTAGCGGCGAAGACTATGGCTACACCTTC. This gives the protein CSASGEDYGYTF.

This clonotype was seen repeatedly, ten times or more. The chain links TRBV27 to TRBJ1-6, with no clear D. V gave up 2 bases and J gave up 7 bases, with 15 bases separating them. The CDR3 length is 16 residues. Germline V gene data show CDR1 as MNHEY and CDR2 as SMNVEV (reference sequence). The chain's CDR3 is CASSLRAGRLNSPLHF. CDR3 DNA: TGTGCCAGCAGTTTACGAGCCGGCCGCCTGAATTCACCCCTCCACTTT.

The chain uses TRBV12-3 or TRBV12-4 and TRBJ2-1; 10 nucleotides agree with TRBD1. The CDR3 is 19 amino acids. After removal of 1 base from V and 5 bases from J, the junction contained 14 bases not matched to a gene. Here the CDR3 DNA reads TGTGCCAGCAGTTTAGGCTATTGGGGGGGGGACAGGGGAGACAATGAGCAGTTCTTC. As protein: CASSLGYWGGDRGDNEQFF.

This sequence joins TRBV7-2 and TRBJ1-2, with D hard to call. Germline loops: CDR1 SGHTA, CDR2 FQGNSA. Trimming pared 1 base from V and 4 bases from J, leaving 10 bases between. The CDR3 spans 14 residues. The CDR3 here is CASSLDRNPYGYTF. The CDR3 nucleotides read TGTGCCAGCAGCTTAGACCGGAACCCCTATGGCTACACCTTC.

This clonotype was detected many times. The chain links TRBV5-1 to TRBJ2-7; D is tentatively TRBD1 or TRBD2 (6 bases each). This CDR3 has 15 amino acids. Germline-derived CDR1 and CDR2 are SGHRS and YFSETQ. The V and J ends lost 0 bases and 4 bases respectively, with 14 bases between them. The CDR3 sequence: CASSLGPGARYEQYF. In nucleotides, the CDR3 is TGCGCCAGCAGCTTGGGTCCGGGGGCCAGGTACGAGCAGTACTTC.

This clonotype was seen repeatedly, ten times or more. V and J are TRBV27 and TRBJ1-6; possible D gene TRBD1, 5 bases. This CDR3 is built from 15 residues. V was pared by 5 bases and J by 10 bases, with 18 bases between. Germline V gene lookup returns CDR1 MNHEY and CDR2 SMNVEV (reference sequence). CDR3 amino acids: CASSGVGVMGSPLHF. The CDR3 DNA sequence: TGTGCCAGCAGTGGGGTAGGGGTAATGGGGTCACCCCTCCACTTT.

In this sample, this clonotype turned up many times. The rearrangement uses TRBV6-1 and TRBJ2-7, with TRBD2 matching over 11 bases. The CDR3 has 14 residues. Germline V gene data show CDR1 as MNHNS and CDR2 as SASEGT. The trim removed 8 bases at V and 5 bases at J, leaving 8 bases unmatched. The CDR3 DNA is TGTGCCAGCGTCCCTAGCGGGAGGCGGGACGAGCAGTACTTC. It yields the protein CASVPSGRRDEQYF.

The table lists this clonotype with many counts. V gene TRBV28 combines with J gene TRBJ2-2; 12 bases agree with TRBD1. The CDR3 has 16 amino acids. V gave up 7 bases and J gave up 5 bases; unmatched junction bases: 8. CDR1 is MDHEN and CDR2 is SYDVKM in the germline V gene. The CDR3 spells CASTTGTGGLTGELFF. In DNA form, the CDR3 reads TGTGCCAGCACTACCGGGACAGGGGGCTTGACCGGGGAGCTGTTTTTT.

This clonotype appeared many times. This chain uses TRBV5-6 with TRBJ2-7; TRBD1 is a possible D gene (6 bases). Germline CDR1 and CDR2: SGHDT and YYEEEE. The CDR3 is 14 residues long. V lost 3 bases and J lost 6, with 16 bases in between. In DNA form, the CDR3 reads TGTGCCAGCAGCTGGGGGCCAGGGCCCTCCGAGCAGTACTTC. This translates into CASSWGPGPSEQYF.

The sample holds a few counts of this clonotype. The chain recombines TRBV30 with TRBJ2-1; D remains ambiguous. The germline V and J ends were trimmed by 7 bases and 6 bases, with 7 bases remaining between them. The CDR3 contains 10 residues. Germline lookup yields CDR1 GTSNPN and CDR2 SVGIG (reference sequence). CDR3 in DNA: TGTGCCTTCGGTGGCAATGAGCAGTTCTTC. This gives the protein CAFGGNEQFF.

The table lists this clonotype with many counts. The V call is TRBV20-1, the J call TRBJ2-7; TRBD1 agrees at 7 bases. Germline-derived CDR1 and CDR2 are DFQATT and SNEGSKA (reference sequence). The V segment lost 6 bases and the J segment 3 bases; nucleotides outside the gene matches: 14. The CDR3 consists of 15 residues. DNA of the CDR3: TGCAGTGCAGAGACACCCGGGACAGAGAACTACGAGCAGTACTTC. It yields the protein CSAETPGTENYEQYF.

A remark on this clonotype: A much larger clone lies a single base off, so this may be a read error. V usage is TRBV5-1 and J usage is TRBJ1-2; D call uncertain. The CDR3 runs 15 residues. Germline V gene data show CDR1 as SGHRS and CDR2 as YFSETQ. For the CDR3, the DNA is TGCGCCAGCAGCTTAGAGGCGGGTCGGTACTATGGCCACACCTTC. This encodes CASSLEAGRYYGHTF.

The sample holds many counts of this clonotype. The chain uses TRBV6-1 and TRBJ2-1; TRBD2 might be the D (5 bases). The V gene's germline CDR1 is MNHNS and CDR2 SASEGT. This CDR3 is built from 14 residues. V lost 5 bases to trimming and J lost 10 bases, with 18 bases between them. The CDR3: CASSSWTGSAEQFF. The CDR3 DNA sequence: TGTGCCAGCAGTTCTTGGACTGGCTCGGCGGAGCAGTTCTTC.

To note about this clonotype: Since a much larger clone is just one base distant, this may be a read error. This rearrangement joins TRBV6-1 to TRBJ2-5; D remains unclear. Germline V gene data show CDR1 as MNHNS and CDR2 as SASEGT. V was pared by 0 bases and J by 5 bases, with 13 bases between. The CDR3 spans 15 residues. The CDR3 nucleotides are TGTGCCAGCAGTGAAGCGGTTCAGCTGGGCGAGACCCAGTACTTC. Translation: CASSEAVQLGETQYF.

The CDR3 sequence: CSARGSGGRTDTQYF. The CDR3, as DNA: TGCAGTGCTAGGGGTAGCGGGGGCCGCACAGATACGCAGTATTTT. The chain has TRBV20-1 and TRBJ2-3, with TRBD2 matching 9 bases. Per germline, CDR1 DFQATT and CDR2 SNEGSKA (reference sequence). V lost 3 bases to trimming and J lost 1 base; unmatched junction nucleotides: 5. The CDR3 is made up of 15 amino acids.

The CDR3 nucleotides are TGTGCCAGCAGTTTAACCCCCGCAAGGGGCGGGAGGGGATGGGAGCAGTACTTC. Translating it yields CASSLTPARGGRGWEQYF. V is TRBV28 and J is TRBJ2-7, with TRBD2 matching over 9 bases. Germline CDR1 and CDR2: MDHEN and SYDVKM. With V trimmed by 2 bases and J by 7 bases, 18 bases remained unmatched. CDR3 length equals 18 residues.

This clonotype has at least ten counts. The genes are TRBV9 and TRBJ2-3; the match to TRBD2 covers 8 bases. CDR1 and CDR2 (germline): SGDLS, YYNGEE. The CDR3 consists of 14 residues. Trimming at V came to 2 bases and at J to 4 bases, leaving 3 bases not matched to a gene. The CDR3 DNA reads as TGTGCCAGCAGCGTCCGGGGGGGCTCAGATACGCAGTATTTT. Translating gives CASSVRGGSDTQYF.

This clonotype was found many times. This sequence joins TRBV11-3 and TRBJ2-5; D gene uncertain. CDR3 length equals 15 residues. Trimming pared 3 bases from V and 5 bases from J, leaving 16 bases between. Germline CDR1 SGHNT, CDR2 YENEEA. Written as DNA, the CDR3 is TGTGCCAGCAGCTTCCTTGGTGGGGATGCTGAGACCCAGTACTTC. This encodes CASSFLGGDAETQYF.

A note on this clonotype: A much larger clone differs by one base, so this may be a read error. This sequence joins TRBV6-2 or TRBV6-3 and TRBJ1-5; D may be TRBD1 (5 bases). Germline assignment: CDR1 MNHEY and CDR2 SVGEGT. The CDR3 length is 16 residues. CDR3 protein: CDSRPRAGESNQPQHF. Written as DNA, the CDR3 is TGTGACAGCAGGCCCCGGGCGGGGGAGAGCAATCAGCCCCAGCATTTT.

In its sample, this clonotype was seen many times. The rearrangement uses TRBV5-6 and TRBJ2-1, with 8 bases that match TRBD2. J lost 7 bases, V lost 1 base, and 4 bases had no gene match. The germline V gene encodes CDR1 SGHDT and CDR2 YYEEEE. The CDR3 is made up of 14 amino acids. CDR3 DNA sequence: TGTGCCAGCAGCTTGAGCGGGAGTACGAATGAGCAGTTCTTC. Amino acid sequence: CASSLSGSTNEQFF.

This clonotype has at least ten counts. The chain couples TRBV20-1 to TRBJ2-7, with 8 bases lining up with TRBD1. CDR3 length: 14 residues. The junction had 5 bases not matched to a gene; V was cut back by 4 bases and J by 0 bases. Per germline, CDR1 DFQATT and CDR2 SNEGSKA (reference sequence). CDR3: CSATGGRHSYEQYF. The DNA of the CDR3 is TGCAGTGCTACAGGGGGCCGCCACTCCTACGAGCAGTACTTC.

The J gene is TRBJ2-7, the V gene TRBV15, with 8 bases fitting TRBD1. Germline CDR1 is LNHNV and CDR2 is YYDKDF (reference sequence). There are 16 residues in the CDR3. V shed 0 bases and J 5 bases; nucleotides not matched to a gene: 9. CDR3 loop: CATSRDLGDRNNEQYF. DNA of the CDR3: TGTGCCACCAGCAGAGATCTAGGGGACAGGAACAACGAGCAGTACTTC.

Comment on this clonotype: This may be a read error, as it is one base from a much larger clone. This chain connects TRBV12-3 or TRBV12-4 to TRBJ2-6; perhaps TRBD1 as D (5 bases). The CDR3 is 17 residues long. V was pared by 7 bases and J by 3 bases, with 19 bases between. As DNA, the CDR3 is TGTGCCAGCAAAAAACCGGACATATCAAATGGGGCCAACGTCCTGACTTTC. This sequence encodes CASKKPDISNGANVLTF.

This clonotype was detected many times. This chain uses TRBV12-3 or TRBV12-4 with TRBJ1-2; 8 nucleotides match TRBD1. The CDR3 length is 14 residues. The V gene end was trimmed by 5 bases and the J gene end by 4 bases; junction bases not matched to a gene: 6. CDR3 bases: TGTGCCAGCAGTCGGACAGGGACGGTCTATGGCTACACCTTC. Translation: CASSRTGTVYGYTF.

This clonotype was counted at least ten times. The chain employs TRBV12-3 or TRBV12-4 and TRBJ1-4, with 12 bases fitting TRBD1. V shed 5 bases, J shed 5 bases, and the junction held 6 bases outside the gene matches. This CDR3 spans 16 amino acids. The CDR3 region has the DNA TGTGCCAGCAGTGGGACAGGGGGCGCGGACAATGAAAAACTGTTTTTT. It yields the protein CASSGTGGADNEKLFF.

This clonotype was recorded at least ten times. The rearrangement links TRBV19 to TRBJ1-5, with D perhaps TRBD1 (5 bases). The CDR3 runs 15 residues. Germline V gene sequence: CDR1 LNHDA, CDR2 SQIVND (reference sequence). V gave up 4 bases and J gave up 5 bases, with 15 bases separating them. CDR3 in amino acids: CASSSGTVQDQPQHF. The CDR3 nucleotides read TGTGCCAGTAGTAGCGGGACCGTGCAAGATCAGCCCCAGCATTTT.